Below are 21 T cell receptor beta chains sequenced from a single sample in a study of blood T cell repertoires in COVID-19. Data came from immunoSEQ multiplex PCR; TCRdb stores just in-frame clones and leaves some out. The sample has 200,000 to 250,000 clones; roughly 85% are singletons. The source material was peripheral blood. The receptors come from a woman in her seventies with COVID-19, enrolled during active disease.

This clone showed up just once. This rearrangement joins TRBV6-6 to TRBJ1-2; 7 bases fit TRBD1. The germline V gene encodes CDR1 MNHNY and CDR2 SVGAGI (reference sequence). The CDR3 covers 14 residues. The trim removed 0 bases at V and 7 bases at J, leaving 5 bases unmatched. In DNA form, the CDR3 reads TGTGCCAGCAGTTACTCAGGGACAGCGCGTGGCTACACCTTC. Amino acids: CASSYSGTARGYTF.

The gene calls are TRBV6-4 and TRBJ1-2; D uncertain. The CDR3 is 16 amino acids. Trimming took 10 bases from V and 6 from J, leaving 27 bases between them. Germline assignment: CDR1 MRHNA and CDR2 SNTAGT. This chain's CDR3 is CANTSFSRPIAHGYTF. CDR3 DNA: TGTGCCAACACCAGCTTTTCCCGGCCGATAGCGCATGGCTACACCTTC.

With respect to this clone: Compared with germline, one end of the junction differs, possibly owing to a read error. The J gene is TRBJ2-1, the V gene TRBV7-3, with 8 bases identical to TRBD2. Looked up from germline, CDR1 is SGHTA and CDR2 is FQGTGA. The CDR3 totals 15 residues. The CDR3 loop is CASSFSGASYNEQFF. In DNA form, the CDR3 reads TGTGCCAGCAGCTTTAGCGGGGCTTCCTACAATGAACAGTTCTTC.

The CDR3 DNA sequence: TGCGCCAGCAGGGACAGGCAAAATTCACCCCTCCACTTT. Translation: CASRDRQNSPLHF. The V gene is TRBV10-1, the J gene TRBJ1-6; 7 bases fit TRBD1. The CDR3 has 13 residues. V shed 6 bases and J 7 bases; nucleotides not matched to a gene: 3. The germline V gene encodes CDR1 WNHNN and CDR2 SYGVQD (reference sequence).

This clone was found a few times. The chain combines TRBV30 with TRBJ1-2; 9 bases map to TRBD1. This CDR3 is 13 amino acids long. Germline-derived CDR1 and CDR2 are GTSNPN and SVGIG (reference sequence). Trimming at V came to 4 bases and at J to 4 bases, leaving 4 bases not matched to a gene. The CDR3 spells CAWTDRGPYGYTF. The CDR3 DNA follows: TGTGCCTGGACGGACAGGGGTCCCTATGGCTACACCTTC.

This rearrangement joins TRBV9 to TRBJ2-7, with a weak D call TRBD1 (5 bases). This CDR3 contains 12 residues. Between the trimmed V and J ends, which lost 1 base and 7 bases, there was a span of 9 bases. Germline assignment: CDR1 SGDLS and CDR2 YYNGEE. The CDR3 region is CASSVSGREQYF. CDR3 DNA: TGTGCCAGCAGCGTATCAGGGCGGGAGCAGTACTTC.

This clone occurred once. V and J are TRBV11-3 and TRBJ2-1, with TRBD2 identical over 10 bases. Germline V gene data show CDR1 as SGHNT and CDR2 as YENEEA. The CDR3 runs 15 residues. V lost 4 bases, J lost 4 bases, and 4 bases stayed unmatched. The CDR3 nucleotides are TGTGCCAGCAGCTCCCGGACTAGCGGATACAATGAGCAGTTCTTC. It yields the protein CASSSRTSGYNEQFF. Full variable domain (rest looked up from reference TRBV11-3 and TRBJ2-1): EAGVVQSPRYKIIEKKQPVAFWCNPISGHNTLYWYLQNLGQGPELLIRYENEEAVDDSQLPKDRFSAERLKGVDSTLKIQPAELGDSAVYLCASSSRTSGYNEQFFGPGTRLTVL.

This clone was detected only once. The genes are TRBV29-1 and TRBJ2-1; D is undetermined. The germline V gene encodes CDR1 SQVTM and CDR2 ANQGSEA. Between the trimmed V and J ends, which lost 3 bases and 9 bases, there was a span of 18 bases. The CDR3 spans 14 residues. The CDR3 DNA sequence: TGCAGCGTTGAGGATTCACTTCTAGGCTCTGAGCAGTTCTTC. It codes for CSVEDSLLGSEQFF.

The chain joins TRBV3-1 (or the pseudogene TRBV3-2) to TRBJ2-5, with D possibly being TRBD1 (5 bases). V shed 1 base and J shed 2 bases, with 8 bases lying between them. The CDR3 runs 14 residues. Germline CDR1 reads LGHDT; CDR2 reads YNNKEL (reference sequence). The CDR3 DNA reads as TGTGCCAGCAGCCAAGGACAGCTTCAAGAGACCCAGTACTTC. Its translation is CASSQGQLQETQYF.

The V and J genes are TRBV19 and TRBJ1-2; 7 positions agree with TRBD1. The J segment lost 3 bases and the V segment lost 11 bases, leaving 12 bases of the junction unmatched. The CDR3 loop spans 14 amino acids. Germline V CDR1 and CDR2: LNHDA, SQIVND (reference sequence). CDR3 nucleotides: TGTGCCGCTCGGGGGACAGCGATAGACTATGGCTACACCTTC. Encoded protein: CAARGTAIDYGYTF.

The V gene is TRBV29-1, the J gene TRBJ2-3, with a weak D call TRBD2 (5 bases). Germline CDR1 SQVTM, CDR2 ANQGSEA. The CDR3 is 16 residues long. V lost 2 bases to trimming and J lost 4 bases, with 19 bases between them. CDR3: CSVENSARYQPDTQYF. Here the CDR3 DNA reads TGCAGCGTTGAAAATAGCGCGAGATACCAGCCAGATACGCAGTATTTT.

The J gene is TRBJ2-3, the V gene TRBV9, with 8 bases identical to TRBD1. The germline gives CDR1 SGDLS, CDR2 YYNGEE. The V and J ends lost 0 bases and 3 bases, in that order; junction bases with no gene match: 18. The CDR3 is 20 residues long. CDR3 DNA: TGTGCCAGCAGCGTAGGGACGACCGCGGGCAGGGGGCGCCGAACAGATACGCAGTATTTT. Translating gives CASSVGTTAGRGRRTDTQYF.

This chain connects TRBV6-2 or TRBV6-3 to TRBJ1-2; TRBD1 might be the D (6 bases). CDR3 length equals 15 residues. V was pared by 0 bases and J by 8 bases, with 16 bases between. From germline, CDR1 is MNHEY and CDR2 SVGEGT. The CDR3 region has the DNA TGTGCCAGCAGTTACTCGACGGGGGGCGCGGGAGGCTACACCTTC. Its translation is CASSYSTGGAGGYTF.

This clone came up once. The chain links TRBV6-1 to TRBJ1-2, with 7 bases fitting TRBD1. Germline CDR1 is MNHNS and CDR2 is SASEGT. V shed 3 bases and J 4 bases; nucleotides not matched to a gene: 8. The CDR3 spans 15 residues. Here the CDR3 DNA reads TGTGCCAGCAGTGACAGGGGGAGAGGCCTCTATGGCTACACCTTC. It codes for CASSDRGRGLYGYTF.

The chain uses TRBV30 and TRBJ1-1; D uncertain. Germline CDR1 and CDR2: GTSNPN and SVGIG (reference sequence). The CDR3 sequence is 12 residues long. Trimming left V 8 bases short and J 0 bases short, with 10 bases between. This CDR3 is CARRRLNTEAFF. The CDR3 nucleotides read TGTGCCAGGCGGAGATTGAACACTGAAGCTTTCTTT.

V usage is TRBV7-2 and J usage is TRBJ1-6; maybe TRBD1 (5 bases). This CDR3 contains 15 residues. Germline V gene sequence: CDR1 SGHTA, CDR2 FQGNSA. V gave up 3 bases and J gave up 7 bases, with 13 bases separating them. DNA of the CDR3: TGTGCCAGCAGCTTTCCGGGGGGTGTCAATTCACCCCTCCACTTT. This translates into CASSFPGGVNSPLHF.

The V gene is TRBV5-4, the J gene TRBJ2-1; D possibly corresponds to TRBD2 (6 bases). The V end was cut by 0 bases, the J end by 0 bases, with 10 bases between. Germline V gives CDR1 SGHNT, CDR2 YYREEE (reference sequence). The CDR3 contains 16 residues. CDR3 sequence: CASSLGGGASYNEQFF. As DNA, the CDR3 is TGTGCCAGCAGCTTGGGGGGCGGGGCCTCCTACAATGAGCAGTTCTTC.

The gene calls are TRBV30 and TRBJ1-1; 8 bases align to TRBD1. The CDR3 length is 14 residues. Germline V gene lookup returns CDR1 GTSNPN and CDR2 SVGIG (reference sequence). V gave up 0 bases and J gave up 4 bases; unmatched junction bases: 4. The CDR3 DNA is TGTGCCTGGAGTGTACTAGGACAGGGCACTGAAGCTTTCTTT. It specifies CAWSVLGQGTEAFF.

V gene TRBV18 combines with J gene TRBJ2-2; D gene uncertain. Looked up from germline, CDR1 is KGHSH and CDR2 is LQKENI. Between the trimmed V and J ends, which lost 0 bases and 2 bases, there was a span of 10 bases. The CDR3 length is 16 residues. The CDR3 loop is CASSPPLGRNTGELFF. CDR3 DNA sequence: TGTGCCAGCTCACCACCGCTGGGCAGAAACACCGGGGAGCTGTTTTTT.

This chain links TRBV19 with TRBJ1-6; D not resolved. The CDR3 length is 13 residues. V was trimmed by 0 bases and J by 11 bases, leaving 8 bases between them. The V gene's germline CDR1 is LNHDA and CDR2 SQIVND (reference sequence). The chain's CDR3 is CASSIDSEAPLHF. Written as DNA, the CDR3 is TGTGCCAGTAGTATAGACTCAGAGGCACCCCTCCACTTT.

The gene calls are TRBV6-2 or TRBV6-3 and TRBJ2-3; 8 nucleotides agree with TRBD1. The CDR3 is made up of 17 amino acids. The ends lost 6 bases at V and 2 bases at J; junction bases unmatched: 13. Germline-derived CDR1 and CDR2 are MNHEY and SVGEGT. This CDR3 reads CASSATGQAKITDTQYF. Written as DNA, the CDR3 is TGTGCCAGCAGCGCTACGGGACAGGCTAAGATCACAGATACGCAGTATTTT.